This entry concerns a single T cell receptor (beta chain). Its antigen remains unidentified. One end of the junction is discordant with germline, which a read error may explain. Original analysis: In papillary thyroid cancer, a distant-metastasis classifier was built using CDR3 differences across clinicopathological groups. TCRdb used MiXCR to call clones anew from the PCR reads. TCRdb, not the authors, supplied the V and J calls. The table shows about 7,100 clones, with about 35% occurring only once. The data were taken from a study of metastatic and nonmetastatic thyroid tumors. At the level of the study: From malignant and benign thyroid patients, repertoires in blood and in tumor or nodule tissue were compared. Study-level findings and limits: When malignant thyroid tumors were compared with benign nodules, TCR beta diversity was reportedly significantly higher in the malignant tumors. This held in both blood and tumor samples.

This CDR3 contains 12 residues. Per germline, CDR1 LGHDT and CDR2 YNNKEL (reference sequence). Ahead of thyroid surgery, no patient had received treatment of any kind. Sequencing was carried out using adjacent normal tissue. The TCR sequence derives from a female donor with papillary thyroid cancer or a benign thyroid nodule (not recorded which). Some clones in this sample may be carry-over from other donors' samples. The V and J genes are TRBV3-1 and TRBJ2-6; D tentatively fits TRBD1 or TRBD2 (6 bases each). The CDR3 DNA follows: TGTGCCAGCAGCCCACTCTCGGGGGCCCAGGCTTTC. Residues: CASSPLSGAQAF.